The next 14 T cell receptor beta chains were all read from a single sample in a study of blood T cells in healthy people across ages (dated by TCRdb to about 2015). Library method: 5' RACE. Sequenced on an Illumina HiSeq 2500. The second PCR ran for about 6 to 12 cycles and used a J-beta primer mix along with a sample-barcoded 5' primer. The raw public data were reprocessed by TCRdb itself: fastp quality trimming at Q25, MiXCR clonotype calling, in-frame beta chains only. Records with the same CDR3 protein are collapsed into one entry carrying the most frequent genes and DNA. This sample comprises some 780,000 distinct CDR3 sequences, around 50% of them detected only once. Around 24% of the sample is taken by the ten largest. The specimen sequenced was blood. All receptors derive from a man aged 35-49 years in good health.

This clonotype occurred a few times. The CDR3 DNA sequence: TGTGCCAGCAGGGGACTAGCGGGAGTAGAGACCCAGTACTTC. Translation gives CASRGLAGVETQYF. The chain employs TRBV27 and TRBJ2-5; TRBD2 agrees at 14 bases. The CDR3 spans 14 residues. The V gene end was trimmed by 6 bases and the J gene end by 4 bases; junction bases not matched to a gene: 1. Germline CDR1 reads MNHEY; CDR2 reads SMNVEV (reference sequence).

The table lists this clonotype with a few counts. The rearrangement uses TRBV29-1 and TRBJ1-4, with TRBD1 matching 7 bases. The CDR3 spans 12 residues. CDR1 and CDR2 (germline): SQVTM, ANQGSEA. With V trimmed by 7 bases and J by 5 bases, 4 bases remained unmatched. The CDR3 protein is CSGGQKNEKLFF. The CDR3 region has the DNA TGCAGCGGGGGACAGAAGAATGAAAAACTGTTTTTT.

The V gene is TRBV7-3, the J gene TRBJ2-7; 9 bases are a match to TRBD2. The CDR3 is 19 amino acids. Trimming took 5 bases from V and 0 from J; bases not matched to a gene: 17. The germline gives CDR1 SGHTA, CDR2 FQGTGA. In DNA, the CDR3 is TGTGCCAGCAGCCCTAGGTTTAGCGGGGGCGCCGTGGTCTCCTACGAGCAGTACTTC. Amino acids: CASSPRFSGGAVVSYEQYF.

The chain uses TRBV2 and TRBJ1-6, with D possibly matching TRBD1 (6 bases). Trimming stripped 10 bases from V and 6 bases from J, with 13 bases between. CDR1 is SNHLY, CDR2 FYNNEI, per germline. The CDR3 sequence is 13 residues long. CDR3 bases: TGTGCCACCCTGGACAGAACTAATTCACCCCTCCACTTT. It yields the protein CATLDRTNSPLHF.

V and J are TRBV27 and TRBJ2-1; D not certain. Germline assignment: CDR1 MNHEY and CDR2 SMNVEV (reference sequence). V was shortened by 5 bases and J by 5 bases, with 13 bases between the two germline ends. The length of the CDR3 is 14 residues. CDR3 coding DNA: TGTGCCAGCAGTCTAGACCTGACGGACAATGAGCAGTTCTTC. Translation gives CASSLDLTDNEQFF.

DNA for the CDR3: TGTGCCAGCAGCATAAGGCGAAGACTAGCGGAGAATACCTACGAGCAGTACTTC. Translation gives CASSIRRRLAENTYEQYF. The rearrangement uses TRBV7-2 and TRBJ2-7; 9 bases agree with TRBD2. The CDR3 is made up of 18 amino acids. The junction had 16 bases not matched to a gene; V was cut back by 5 bases and J by 2 bases. Germline loops: CDR1 SGHTA, CDR2 FQGNSA. Supplemented by reference TRBV7-2 and TRBJ2-7, the full variable domain reads GAGVSQSPSNKVTEKGKDVELRCDPISGHTALYWYRQSLGQGLEFLIYFQGNSAPDKSGLPSDRFSAERTGGSVSTLTIQRTQQEDSAVYLCASSIRRRLAENTYEQYFGPGTRLTVT.

The V and J genes are TRBV4-2 and TRBJ1-4; D unresolved. Germline V CDR1 and CDR2: LGHNA, YNFKEQ. The CDR3 sequence is 15 residues long. Trimming took 6 bases from V and 3 from J, leaving 14 bases between them. The DNA of the CDR3 is TGTGCCAGCAGTCGGACGAGCGGAGCTAATGAAAAACTGTTTTTT. This gives the protein CASSRTSGANEKLFF.

V gene TRBV5-6 combines with J gene TRBJ1-6; 9 bases match TRBD1. After removal of 5 bases from V and 10 bases from J, the junction contained 7 bases not matched to a gene. The CDR3 has 14 amino acids. Germline CDR1 and CDR2: SGHDT and YYEEEE. DNA of the CDR3: TGTGCCAGCAGTCATCGGACAGGGGAATCACCCCTCCACTTT. This translates into CASSHRTGESPLHF.

The J gene is TRBJ1-4, the V gene TRBV28; D call uncertain. Germline assignment: CDR1 MDHEN and CDR2 SYDVKM. The CDR3 has 16 residues. Trimming took off 3 bases at V and 0 bases at J, with 11 bases between the two ends. The CDR3: CASSFLTAATNEKLFF. DNA of the CDR3: TGTGCCAGCAGTTTTCTGACTGCCGCAACTAATGAAAAACTGTTTTTT.

The chain combines TRBV20-1 with TRBJ2-7; 8 positions agree with TRBD2. The CDR3 covers 14 residues. V lost 2 bases to trimming and J lost 7 bases; unmatched junction nucleotides: 10. Per germline, CDR1 DFQATT and CDR2 SNEGSKA (reference sequence). This CDR3 reads CSARMGSGTREQYF. The CDR3 DNA sequence: TGCAGTGCTAGAATGGGTAGCGGGACTCGGGAGCAGTACTTC.

This sequence joins TRBV29-1 and TRBJ2-4, with 8 bases that match TRBD1. The J call could be wrong; TRBJ2-7 is a better fit for the DNA end. This CDR3 is built from 14 residues. Germline V gene lookup returns CDR1 SQVTM and CDR2 ANQGSEA. CDR3 region: CSVGPRTGTSEQYF. In nucleotides, the CDR3 is TGCAGCGTTGGTCCAAGGACAGGGACTTCCGAGCAGTACTTC.

The chain employs TRBV12-3 or TRBV12-4 and TRBJ1-5, with D perhaps matching TRBD1 (5 bases). The CDR3 totals 16 residues. The germline V and J ends were trimmed by 2 bases and 6 bases, with 17 bases remaining between them. CDR3 sequence reads: CASSLMAGRATQPQHF. The CDR3 DNA sequence: TGTGCCAGCAGTTTAATGGCTGGCAGGGCTACTCAGCCCCAGCATTTT.

This chain joins TRBV27 and TRBJ2-4; the D gene is possibly TRBD2 (6 bases). Trimming cost V 7 bases and J 6 bases, with 16 bases left between them. This CDR3 has 14 amino acids. Germline loops: CDR1 MNHEY, CDR2 SMNVEV (reference sequence). CDR3 loop: CASTQRVRSNIQYF. The CDR3 coding sequence is TGTGCCAGCACCCAGCGGGTTCGATCAAACATTCAGTACTTC.

This chain connects TRBV5-1 to TRBJ2-5; 10 bases are a match to TRBD2. Germline CDR1 is SGHRS and CDR2 is YFSETQ. Trimming removed 4 bases from V and 1 base from J; junction bases left unmatched: 7. This CDR3 region has 16 residues. CDR3 region: CASSPRERGGQETQYF. DNA of the CDR3: TGCGCCAGCAGCCCCAGGGAGCGGGGGGGCCAAGAGACCCAGTACTTC.